This entry concerns a single TCR beta chain. Its antigen is currently unknown. TCRdb itself ran the 5' RACE reads through MiXCR, one entry per CDR3 protein. The data hold 650,000 to 800,000 distinct CDR3 sequences, with about 20% observed a single time. This record belongs to a study of CD8 T cells in ankylosing spondylitis. General observations from the study: Reports say disease-linked clones showed up significantly more in matched ankylosing spondylitis synovial fluid. In the blood and synovial fluid of reactive arthritis, some motif variants had been previously reported. Typical of ankylosing spondylitis blood, it appeared, was a TCR beta motif of fewer than ten highly homologous variants.

The TCR comes from a male donor with ankylosing spondylitis. Sequencing used blood, either unsorted or a sorted T cell fraction (not recorded which).

DNA for the CDR3: TGCGCCAGCAGCTTGTGGGGGCCCATGAACACTGAAGCTTTCTTT. Protein sequence: CASSLWGPMNTEAFF. The chain links TRBV5-1 to TRBJ1-1; a weak D match, TRBD1 (6 bases). V shed 1 base and J shed 0 bases, with 10 bases lying between them. Per germline, CDR1 SGHRS and CDR2 YFSETQ. CDR3 length: 15 residues.